The 23 T cell receptor beta chains listed next were all sequenced from one sample in a study of CD8 T cells in ankylosing spondylitis. Each CDR3 protein is one row after TCRdb ran MiXCR on the 5' RACE reads. The sample contains 200,000 or so distinct CDR3 sequences, 25% to 30% of which appear only once. Sequencing was carried out using blood, either unsorted or a sorted T cell fraction (not recorded which). The source is a male donor with ankylosing spondylitis or in good health (not recorded which).

In its sample, this clonotype was seen many times. The gene calls are TRBV20-1 and TRBJ1-6; no clear D. Trimming removed 3 bases from V and 8 bases from J, with 8 bases in between. In germline, CDR1 is DFQATT, CDR2 SNEGSKA (reference sequence). This CDR3 region has 12 residues. CDR3 bases: TGCAGTGCTAGCTCTGGAGATTCACCCCTCCACTTT. Encoded protein: CSASSGDSPLHF.

This clonotype was detected ten times or more. The chain employs TRBV6-1 and TRBJ2-7, with D perhaps TRBD1 (6 bases). Per germline, CDR1 MNHNS and CDR2 SASEGT. The CDR3 spans 14 residues. V shed 5 bases and J shed 0 bases, with 11 bases lying between them. The CDR3 is CASSIRDISYEQYF. The CDR3 nucleotides are TGTGCCAGCAGTATAAGGGACATCTCCTACGAGCAGTACTTC.

The rearrangement uses TRBV20-1 and TRBJ1-3; tentatively, D is TRBD1 (5 bases). The germline gives CDR1 DFQATT, CDR2 SNEGSKA (reference sequence). V lost 0 bases and J 4 bases, leaving 10 bases between the germline ends. The CDR3 length is 14 residues. The CDR3 region is CSARDPRAGNTIYF. The CDR3 nucleotides read TGCAGTGCTAGAGATCCCAGGGCAGGAAACACCATATATTTT.

V usage is TRBV7-2 and J usage is TRBJ2-1; D might be TRBD1 (6 bases). CDR3 length: 13 residues. Trimming took 5 bases from V and 4 from J, leaving 9 bases between them. Germline values: CDR1 SGHTA, CDR2 FQGNSA. The CDR3 DNA follows: TGTGCCAGCAGCCCCGGACAGTACAATGAGCAGTTCTTC. Its translation: CASSPGQYNEQFF. The whole variable domain, filled in from reference TRBV7-2 and TRBJ2-1, reads GAGVSQSPSNKVTEKGKDVELRCDPISGHTALYWYRQSLGQGLEFLIYFQGNSAPDKSGLPSDRFSAERTGGSVSTLTIQRTQQEDSAVYLCASSPGQYNEQFFGPGTRLTVL.

This clonotype was detected many times. The rearrangement links TRBV5-1 to TRBJ1-2, with 10 bases identical to TRBD1. Per the germline V gene, CDR1 is SGHRS and CDR2 is YFSETQ. This CDR3 region has 16 residues. V gave up 3 bases and J gave up 0 bases; unmatched junction bases: 5. DNA for the CDR3: TGCGCCAGCAGCTATGGGACAGGGGCCGCTAACTATGGCTACACCTTC. This sequence encodes CASSYGTGAANYGYTF. Together with reference TRBV5-1 and TRBJ1-2, the CDR3 gives the full variable domain: KAGVTQTPRYLIKTRGQQVTLSCSPISGHRSVSWYQQTPGQGLQFLFEYFSETQRNKGNFPGRFSGRQFSNSRSEMNVSTLELGDSALYLCASSYGTGAANYGYTFGSGTRLTVV.

This CDR3 is CSAGTGGFNTEAFF. The CDR3 coding sequence is TGCAGTGCTGGGACAGGCGGATTTAACACTGAAGCTTTCTTT. This sequence joins TRBV20-1 and TRBJ1-1; 8 nucleotides agree with TRBD1. The germline CDR1 and CDR2 sequences are DFQATT and SNEGSKA (reference sequence). The CDR3 contains 14 residues. V was pared by 5 bases and J by 2 bases, with 7 bases of the junction left unmatched.

In its sample, this clonotype was seen many times. This chain connects TRBV5-1 to TRBJ1-5; the match to TRBD1 covers 9 bases. The V segment lost 0 bases and the J segment 7 bases; nucleotides outside the gene matches: 5. From germline, CDR1 is SGHRS and CDR2 YFSETQ. This CDR3 is 15 amino acids long. CDR3 residues: CASSLGTGEDQPQHF. CDR3 nucleotides: TGCGCCAGCAGCTTGGGGACAGGGGAGGACCAGCCCCAGCATTTT.

This sequence joins TRBV5-5 and TRBJ2-1; 9 bases align to TRBD1. The trim removed 0 bases at V and 9 bases at J, leaving 7 bases unmatched. This CDR3 spans 15 amino acids. CDR1 and CDR2 from the germline V gene are SGHKS and YYEKEE (reference sequence). The CDR3: CASSLGQGERGEQFF. For the CDR3, the DNA is TGTGCCAGCAGCTTGGGACAGGGGGAGAGGGGTGAGCAGTTCTTC.

The rearrangement links TRBV6-5 to TRBJ1-4, with no clear D. V was trimmed by 0 bases and J by 5 bases, leaving 10 bases between them. In germline, CDR1 is MNHEY, CDR2 SVGAGI. The CDR3 sequence is 15 residues long. The CDR3 protein is CASSYSKGLNEKLFF. In DNA form, the CDR3 reads TGTGCCAGCAGTTACTCGAAGGGTTTGAATGAAAAACTGTTTTTT.

This clonotype is a singleton in its sample. This chain uses TRBV12-3 or TRBV12-4 with TRBJ1-5, with D possibly matching TRBD1 (5 bases). This CDR3 spans 14 amino acids. V was clipped by 1 base and J by 5 bases, with 9 bases between them. CDR3: CASSLDRSDQPQHF. The CDR3 coding sequence is TGTGCCAGCAGTTTAGACAGGTCGGATCAGCCCCAGCATTTT.

There are many counts of this clonotype. The J gene is TRBJ2-3, the V gene TRBV5-1; TRBD2 agrees at 9 bases. The CDR3 has 15 residues. The ends lost 4 bases at V and 2 bases at J; junction bases unmatched: 5. From germline, CDR1 is SGHRS and CDR2 YFSETQ. This CDR3 is CASSPTSGHTDTQYF. The CDR3 bases are TGCGCCAGCAGCCCGACTAGCGGTCACACAGATACGCAGTATTTT.

This clonotype came up many times. The chain recombines TRBV6-5 with TRBJ1-2; the D gene is possibly TRBD1 (5 bases). Germline CDR1 and CDR2: MNHEY and SVGAGI. The V gene lost 5 bases and the J gene lost 7 bases, with 23 bases spanning the gap. CDR3 length: 16 residues. CDR3 amino acids: CASSLSNLPGMAGYTF. In DNA form, the CDR3 reads TGTGCCAGCAGTCTGAGTAACCTACCAGGGATGGCTGGCTACACCTTC.

V and J are TRBV29-1 and TRBJ2-7; TRBD2 matches 7 bases. In germline, CDR1 is SQVTM, CDR2 ANQGSEA. The CDR3 has 12 amino acids. The ends lost 7 bases at V and 5 bases at J; junction bases unmatched: 8. CDR3 in amino acids: CSAGGDLDEQYF. The CDR3 coding sequence is TGCAGCGCTGGGGGGGATTTGGACGAGCAGTACTTC.

This clonotype occurred many times. The chain combines TRBV21-1 with TRBJ1-5. TRBV21-1 is a pseudogene segment. This CDR3 region has 11 residues. DNA for the CDR3: TGTGCCAGCAGCAACGGACAGACCCAGCATTTT. Translating it yields CASSNGQTQHF.

This clonotype was seen ten or more times. The rearrangement links TRBV20-1 to TRBJ2-7; 9 bases are shared with TRBD2. This CDR3 contains 15 residues. Trimming at V came to 2 bases and at J to 5 bases, leaving 10 bases not matched to a gene. Germline V gene data show CDR1 as DFQATT and CDR2 as SNEGSKA (reference sequence). This CDR3 reads CSARPTGLAGNEQYF. As DNA, the CDR3 is TGCAGTGCTAGACCAACCGGGCTAGCGGGGAACGAGCAGTACTTC.

This clonotype showed up just once. The chain employs TRBV12-3 or TRBV12-4 and TRBJ2-7; D is unresolved. V lost 7 bases, J lost 6 bases, and 16 bases lay in between. This CDR3 is 13 amino acids long. The CDR3 region is CASTRFGSSEQYF. In DNA, the CDR3 is TGTGCCAGCACCCGCTTCGGTAGTTCCGAGCAGTACTTC.

This clonotype showed up just a few times. The rearrangement links TRBV6-4 to TRBJ2-3; no reliable D call. The CDR3 has 13 amino acids. V was cut by 3 bases and J by 2 bases, with 6 bases left in between. Germline loops: CDR1 MRHNA, CDR2 SNTAGT. The CDR3 sequence: CASSDPNTDTQYF. The DNA of the CDR3 is TGTGCCAGCAGTGATCCCAACACAGATACGCAGTATTTT.

The rearrangement uses TRBV12-3 or TRBV12-4 and TRBJ2-5; tentative D call: TRBD1 (5 bases). This CDR3 has 13 residues. The germline V and J ends were trimmed by 5 bases and 1 base, with 8 bases remaining between them. The CDR3: CASSVQVQETQYF. The CDR3 nucleotides are TGTGCCAGCAGTGTACAGGTCCAAGAGACCCAGTACTTC.

In this sample, this clonotype turned up a few times. The chain joins TRBV6-5 to TRBJ1-2, with 9 bases fitting TRBD1. The CDR3 is 13 amino acids. V lost 4 bases and J lost 13; bases outside the gene matches: 10. Germline V lookup: CDR1 MNHEY, CDR2 SVGAGI. The CDR3 nucleotides read TGTGCCAGCAGTTTACACCGGGACAGGGTCGGCACCTTC. Amino acids: CASSLHRDRVGTF.

This clonotype was recorded at least ten times. The rearrangement joins TRBV12-3 or TRBV12-4 to TRBJ1-6, with D possibly being TRBD1 (5 bases). V was clipped by 6 bases and J by 10 bases, with 19 bases between them. The CDR3 consists of 15 residues. The CDR3 DNA reads as TGTGCCAGCAGCATTAACGGGAGGAGACAGTCACCCCTCCACTTT. Translation gives CASSINGRRQSPLHF.

This clonotype was seen at least ten times. J is TRBJ1-5 and V is TRBV20-1; D uncertain. The length of the CDR3 is 14 residues. Trimming took 5 bases from V and 0 from J, leaving 11 bases between them. Germline V gives CDR1 DFQATT, CDR2 SNEGSKA (reference sequence). The CDR3 region is CSAARPYSNQPQHF. CDR3 sequence (DNA): TGCAGTGCTGCCCGACCCTATAGCAATCAGCCCCAGCATTTT.

There are a few counts of this clonotype. The J gene is TRBJ2-6, the V gene TRBV3-1, with 7 bases identical to TRBD1. The V and J ends lost 3 bases and 3 bases, in that order; junction bases with no gene match: 2. Germline CDR1 and CDR2: LGHDT and YNNKEL (reference sequence). This CDR3 is built from 15 residues. CDR3 sequence (DNA): TGTGCCAGCAGCCATGACAGGGTTGGGGCCAACGTCCTGACTTTC. Protein: CASSHDRVGANVLTF.

In DNA, the CDR3 is TGCAGTGCTAGAAGTCTGCTTGGTGAGCAGTTCTTC. It encodes CSARSLLGEQFF. The chain employs TRBV20-1 and TRBJ2-1; no definite D call. The CDR3 length is 12 residues. Germline V gene sequence: CDR1 DFQATT, CDR2 SNEGSKA (reference sequence). With 2 bases removed from V and 9 bases from J, the gap between germline ends came to 11 bases.